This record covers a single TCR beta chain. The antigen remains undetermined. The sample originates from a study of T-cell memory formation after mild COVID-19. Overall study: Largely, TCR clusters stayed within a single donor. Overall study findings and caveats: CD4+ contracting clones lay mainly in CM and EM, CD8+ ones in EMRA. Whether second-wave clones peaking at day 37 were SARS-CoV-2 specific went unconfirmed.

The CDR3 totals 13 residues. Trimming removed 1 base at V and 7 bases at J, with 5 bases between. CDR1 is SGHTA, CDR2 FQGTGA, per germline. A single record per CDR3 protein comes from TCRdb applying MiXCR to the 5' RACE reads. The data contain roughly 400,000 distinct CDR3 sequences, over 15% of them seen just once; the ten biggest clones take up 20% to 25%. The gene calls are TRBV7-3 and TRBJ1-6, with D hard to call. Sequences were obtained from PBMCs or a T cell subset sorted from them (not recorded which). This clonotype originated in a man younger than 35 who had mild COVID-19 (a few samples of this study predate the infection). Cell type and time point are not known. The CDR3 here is CASSLSANSPLHF. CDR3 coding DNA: TGTGCCAGCAGCTTAAGCGCCAATTCACCCCTCCACTTT.